The 21 T cell receptor beta chains in this list originate from one sample, sequenced in a study of T cell changes during pregnancy in multiple sclerosis. Clones were sequenced by immunoSEQ multiplex PCR, and TCRdb holds only the in-frame ones, with some missing. The sample lists 90,000 to 120,000 clones, approximately 94% occurring once. Material: peripheral blood, obtained in the second trimester of pregnancy. Receptors originate from a female donor with multiple sclerosis, enrolled in a pregnancy study.

The rearrangement uses TRBV7-8 and TRBJ1-1; no reliable D call. The CDR3 length is 15 residues. Between the trimmed V and J ends, which lost 1 base and 4 bases, there was a span of 13 bases. Germline loops: CDR1 SGHVS, CDR2 FQNEAQ. Here the CDR3 DNA reads TGTGCCAGCAGCTTAGGAACCCAGGCCTCCACTGAAGCTTTCTTT. Translation: CASSLGTQASTEAFF.

The J gene is TRBJ1-1, the V gene TRBV25-1; no firm D call. Looked up from germline, CDR1 is MGHDK and CDR2 is SYGVNS. This CDR3 is 15 amino acids long. The V and J ends lost 7 bases and 6 bases respectively, with 21 bases between them. CDR3 sequence reads: CASKMKRGLGAEAFF. CDR3 coding DNA: TGTGCCAGCAAGATGAAGAGAGGGCTTGGAGCTGAAGCTTTCTTT. Complete variable domain (other parts from reference TRBV25-1 and TRBJ1-1): EADIYQTPRYLVIGTGKKITLECSQTMGHDKMYWYQQDPGMELHLIHYSYGVNSTEKGDLSSESTVSRIRTEHFPLTLESARPSHTSQYLCASKMKRGLGAEAFFGQGTRLTVV.

The rearrangement uses TRBV10-2 and TRBJ2-7, with D tentatively TRBD2 (8 bases). Germline V gene sequence: CDR1 WSHSY, CDR2 SAAADI. V was shortened by 9 bases and J by 2 bases, with 20 bases between the two germline ends. The length of the CDR3 is 15 residues. DNA of the CDR3: TGCGCCAGTTCACAGGGGCTAGCGGGCCCCTACGAGCAGTACTTC. Translated, it gives CASSQGLAGPYEQYF.

This chain joins TRBV25-1 and TRBJ1-2; D remains ambiguous. CDR3 length: 13 residues. CDR1 is MGHDK, CDR2 SYGVNS, per germline. Trimming took off 3 bases at V and 6 bases at J, with 11 bases between the two ends. CDR3 residues: CASSEAWAHGYTF. The CDR3, as DNA: TGTGCCAGCAGTGAGGCCTGGGCTCATGGCTACACCTTC.

The rearrangement uses TRBV6-5 and TRBJ2-1, with a weak D call TRBD1 (6 bases). Per the germline V gene, CDR1 is MNHEY and CDR2 is SVGAGI. V shed 0 bases and J shed 10 bases, with 19 bases lying between them. The CDR3 has 16 amino acids. In DNA form, the CDR3 reads TGTGCCAGCAGTTACTCCTACCGAGTAGCCGACAGGGAGCAGTTCTTC. It encodes CASSYSYRVADREQFF.

The chain is built from TRBV30 and TRBJ1-2, with a weak D call TRBD1 (6 bases). CDR1 is GTSNPN and CDR2 is SVGIG in the germline V gene (reference sequence). Trimming took off 2 bases at V and 14 bases at J, with 18 bases between the two ends. The CDR3 contains 12 residues. The CDR3 DNA is TGTGCCTGGAGTAAAGGCGGTCCAGGGGAAACCTTC. Translated, it gives CAWSKGGPGETF.

The V and J genes are TRBV11-3 and TRBJ2-3, with 7 bases fitting TRBD2. The CDR3 is 16 amino acids. The trim removed 3 bases at V and 3 bases at J, leaving 9 bases unmatched. Germline V gene sequence: CDR1 SGHNT, CDR2 YENEEA. CDR3 sequence: CASSLTTSLGTDTQYF. The CDR3 nucleotides are TGTGCCAGCAGCTTGACGACTAGCTTGGGGACAGATACGCAGTATTTT.

The chain has TRBV5-1 and TRBJ2-3; 7 bases are a match to TRBD1. This CDR3 comprises 15 residues. V trimming: 4 bases; J trimming: 2 bases; junction bases outside the gene matches: 7. From germline, CDR1 is SGHRS and CDR2 YFSETQ. The CDR3 loop reads CASSLRTGSTDTQYF. CDR3 nucleotide sequence: TGCGCCAGCAGCCTGAGGACAGGATCCACAGATACGCAGTATTTT.

This chain connects TRBV29-1 to TRBJ2-3; 8 nucleotides match TRBD1. CDR3 size: 15 residues. The germline V gene has CDR1 SQVTM and CDR2 ANQGSEA. The ends lost 6 bases at V and 3 bases at J; junction bases unmatched: 11. The CDR3 DNA follows: TGCAGCGTCGACAGGGGCCTCCCTCGGACAGATACGCAGTATTTT. Translation: CSVDRGLPRTDTQYF.

The chain links TRBV5-1 to TRBJ2-3; D remains unclear. Germline-derived CDR1 and CDR2 are SGHRS and YFSETQ. V was clipped by 4 bases and J by 0 bases, with 9 bases between them. CDR3 length equals 14 residues. The CDR3 DNA sequence: TGCGCCAGCAGCCCCCCAGTGAGCACAGATACGCAGTATTTT. Translation gives CASSPPVSTDTQYF.

The gene calls are TRBV6-1 and TRBJ2-4, with 10 bases that match TRBD2. Per germline, CDR1 MNHNS and CDR2 SASEGT. V trimming: 4 bases; J trimming: 0 bases; junction bases outside the gene matches: 12. This CDR3 region has 19 residues. CDR3 in amino acids: CASSGEGLADIIAKNIQYF. For the CDR3, the DNA is TGTGCCAGCAGTGGCGAAGGACTAGCGGATATAATAGCCAAAAACATTCAGTACTTC.

This chain connects TRBV5-4 to TRBJ2-3, with D unresolved. Per the germline V gene, CDR1 is SGHNT and CDR2 is YYREEE (reference sequence). This CDR3 has 15 amino acids. V lost 0 bases, J lost 6 bases, and 14 bases lay in between. The CDR3 region has the DNA TGTGCCAGCAGCTTGGCCGCTAGGATGGCGGATACGCAGTATTTT. It specifies CASSLAARMADTQYF. Supplemented by reference TRBV5-4 and TRBJ2-3, the full variable domain reads ETGVTQSPTHLIKTRGQQVTLRCSSQSGHNTVSWYQQALGQGPQFIFQYYREEENGRGNFPPRFSGLQFPNYSSELNVNALELDDSALYLCASSLAARMADTQYFGPGTRLTVL.

The chain couples TRBV7-9 to TRBJ2-7, with a possible D match to TRBD1 (7 bases). CDR1 is SEHNR and CDR2 is FQNEAQ in the germline V gene (reference sequence). V was clipped by 4 bases and J by 2 bases, with 15 bases between them. This CDR3 comprises 15 residues. CDR3 residues: CASSSPGQRAYEQYF. For the CDR3, the DNA is TGTGCCAGCAGCTCCCCGGGACAGCGGGCCTACGAGCAGTACTTC.

The rearrangement joins TRBV5-4 to TRBJ1-4; D unresolved. The germline V gene encodes CDR1 SGHNT and CDR2 YYREEE (reference sequence). V lost 0 bases to trimming and J lost 0 bases, with 6 bases between them. CDR3 length: 15 residues. The CDR3 region is CASSLAGTTNEKLFF. CDR3 in DNA: TGTGCCAGCAGCTTGGCGGGGACAACTAATGAAAAACTGTTTTTT.

CDR3 sequence reads: CASSERGSSYNEQFF. CDR3 nucleotide sequence: TGCGCCAGCAGTGAGCGGGGGAGCTCCTACAATGAGCAGTTCTTC. This chain links TRBV10-1 with TRBJ2-1; a possible D gene is TRBD2 (6 bases). V gave up 2 bases and J gave up 0 bases, with 8 bases separating them. The CDR3 spans 15 residues. CDR1 and CDR2 from the germline V gene are WNHNN and SYGVQD (reference sequence).

V gene TRBV6-5 combines with J gene TRBJ1-2; D uncertain. This CDR3 spans 15 amino acids. The V end lost 6 bases, the J end lost 6 bases, and 20 bases lay between the germline ends. The germline V gene has CDR1 MNHEY and CDR2 SVGAGI. The CDR3: CASRTLVDGNHGYTF. The CDR3 nucleotides are TGTGCCAGCAGAACTTTAGTGGACGGGAATCATGGCTACACCTTC.

This clone was found once. The chain recombines TRBV5-1 with TRBJ1-6; D might be TRBD1 (6 bases). The V gene's germline CDR1 is SGHRS and CDR2 YFSETQ. Trimming removed 4 bases at V and 7 bases at J, with 12 bases between. The CDR3 length is 14 residues. For the CDR3, the DNA is TGCGCCAGCAGCGCCGGACAGTCGAATTCACCCCTCCACTTT. As protein: CASSAGQSNSPLHF.

CDR3 DNA sequence: TGTGCCAGCAGCGGGAAGACAGGGATAAGTACTGAAGCTTTCTTT. It encodes CASSGKTGISTEAFF. The chain combines TRBV5-4 with TRBJ1-1; 7 bases map to TRBD1. The trim removed 4 bases at V and 5 bases at J, leaving 11 bases unmatched. This CDR3 region has 15 residues. CDR1 SGHNT and CDR2 YYREEE come from the germline V gene (reference sequence).

The chain uses TRBV6-5 and TRBJ2-1; TRBD1 matches 7 bases. V lost 6 bases, J lost 3 bases, and 8 bases stayed unmatched. CDR1 and CDR2 (germline): MNHEY, SVGAGI. The CDR3 runs to 15 residues. The CDR3 spells CASSTGTVIYNEQFF. The CDR3 DNA follows: TGTGCCAGCAGCACCGGGACAGTGATCTACAATGAGCAGTTCTTC.

The rearrangement joins TRBV11-3 to TRBJ2-3; no clear D gene. Germline V gives CDR1 SGHNT, CDR2 YENEEA. The CDR3 is 13 residues long. The V end lost 7 bases, the J end lost 3 bases, and 11 bases lay between the germline ends. CDR3 DNA: TGTGCCAGCAAAAAACGAGATACAGATACGCAGTATTTT. Protein: CASKKRDTDTQYF.

V usage is TRBV16 and J usage is TRBJ2-7, with D perhaps matching TRBD2 (5 bases). CDR3 size: 15 residues. Germline loops: CDR1 KGHSY, CDR2 FQNENV. The V and J ends lost 1 base and 1 base respectively, with 11 bases between them. CDR3 protein: CASSQWLLGSYEQYF. Written as DNA, the CDR3 is TGTGCCAGCAGCCAATGGTTACTAGGATCCTACGAGCAGTACTTC.